The rows below give T cell receptor beta chains drawn from one sample of a study of cytomegalovirus exposure and HLA in healthy donors. Here immunoSEQ multiplex PCR was the method, and the copy in TCRdb shows in-frame clones only, minus some. The data contain under 250,000 clones, approximately 85% of them singletons. Sequenced material: PBMCs. The receptors were gathered from a girl aged 2 to 10 in good health and CMV-seronegative. CDR3s leave out the opening cysteine and the closing phenylalanine or tryptophan. The size field is filled for only some rows; it gives once, few, many or a size class.

clone size | J gene | V gene | CDR3 protein
- | TRBJ2-7 | TRBV7-6 | ASSSSDSTYEQY
- | TRBJ1-5 | TRBV19 | ASSTGQGNQPQH
- | TRBJ2-7 | TRBV6-1 | ASLEGGTGIYEQY
- | TRBJ2-7 | TRBV7-9 | ASSPDRGWDEQY
- | - | TRBV5-6 | ASSLGVWRDRRYEQY
- | TRBJ2-5 | TRBV7-9 | ASRTSEEQETQY
- | TRBJ2-1 | TRBV28 | ASSFRTGSHNEQF
- | TRBJ1-6 | TRBV2 | AGGGGMDSPLH
- | TRBJ2-2 | TRBV6-6 | ASSPRERTTGELF
- | TRBJ1-1 | TRBV11-1 | ASSSNPRGGTEAF
- | - | TRBV5-1 | ASSYTSGATSSYEQY
once | TRBJ1-2 | TRBV6-5 | ASSYSRGTSYGYT
- | TRBJ2-5 | TRBV11-2 | ASSWTSGNQETQY
- | TRBJ1-4 | TRBV11-2 | ASSFLGGSLATNEKLF
- | TRBJ1-1 | TRBV7-9 | ASSRKLGGTEAF
- | TRBJ1-3 | TRBV19 | ASSPQGAVGNTIY
- | TRBJ1-2 | TRBV4-1 | ASSQERTDVLYGYT
- | TRBJ2-2 | TRBV15 | ATSGGTGVADTGELF
few | TRBJ2-3 | TRBV6-5 | ASSYLTSGTDTQY
- | TRBJ2-1 | TRBV6-6 | ASSYQTGAGENEQF
- | TRBJ2-2 | TRBV10-3 | AISESGGNTGELF
- | TRBJ1-2 | TRBV6-6 | ASSGSGTYYGYT
- | TRBJ1-2 | TRBV6-1 | ASSEATPTANYGYT
- | TRBJ2-5 | TRBV5-6 | ASSSLVEETQY
once | TRBJ1-4 | TRBV28 | ASSPRTGAEKLF
- | TRBJ1-2 | TRBV6-6 | ASSYSQRGSHGYT
- | TRBJ2-1 | TRBV29-1 | SVGASGTNEQF
- | TRBJ2-2 | TRBV5-4 | ASSRGLAGASNTGELF
- | TRBJ1-4 | TRBV7-9 | ASSLGGQNEKLF
- | TRBJ1-5 | TRBV19 | ASCDRDLNQPQH
- | TRBJ2-5 | TRBV9 | ASSGAQGVGETQY
- | TRBJ1-1 | TRBV29-1 | SGRQVNTEAF
few | TRBJ1-4 | TRBV6-6 | ASSPQGLSAGKLF
once | TRBJ2-1 | TRBV7-9 | ASSSQPGQGGNEQF
- | TRBJ2-7 | TRBV4-1 | ASSRPGDKRFYEQY